This entry concerns a single T cell receptor beta chain. The CDR3 is 11 amino acids. CDR1 is LNHDA and CDR2 is SQIVND in the germline V gene (reference sequence). Trimming removed 4 bases from V and 15 bases from J, with 13 bases in between. The data were obtained in a study of blood T cell repertoires in COVID-19. Study context: The study drew acute and convalescent COVID-19 samples from the United States, Italy and Spain.

Clones were sequenced by immunoSEQ multiplex PCR, and TCRdb holds only the in-frame ones, with some missing. The sample records 120,000 to 150,000 clones, approximately 84% being singletons. The age range of participants was about 18 to 95 years, with residence in about 25 US areas. The V call is TRBV19, the J call TRBJ2-1; TRBD1 is a possible D gene (6 bases). This clonotype originated in a woman aged 45-60 years with acute COVID-19. Sequencing was carried out using PBMCs or T cells enriched from blood (not recorded which). The chain's CDR3 is CASSRTDTPFF. For the CDR3, the DNA is TGTGCCAGTAGTAGGACAGATACCCCGTTCTTC. Full variable domain (remainder filled in from reference TRBV19 and TRBJ2-1): DGGITQSPKYLFRKEGQNVTLSCEQNLNHDAMYWYRQDPGQGLRLIYYSQIVNDFQKGDIAEGYSVSREKKESFPLTVTSAQKNPTAFYLCASSRTDTPFFGPGTRLTVL.